The next 31 T cell receptor beta chains were all read from a single sample in a study of blood T cells in healthy people across ages. With a J-beta primer mix and a sample-barcoded 5' primer, a second PCR ran 7 to 11 cycles. From the 5' RACE reads, TCRdb called clonotypes with MiXCR, one entry per CDR3 protein. Of roughly 2 million distinct CDR3 sequences in the sample, 49% were seen once. Sequencing used blood. The receptor set was obtained from a woman between 40 and 55 years old in good health.

This rearrangement joins TRBV4-2 to TRBJ2-4, with a possible D match to TRBD2 (6 bases). The last part of the DNA fits TRBJ2-7 better; the J call may be wrong. CDR1 LGHNA and CDR2 YNFKEQ come from the germline V gene. This CDR3 comprises 15 residues. The CDR3, as DNA: TGTGCCAGCAGCCAAGCCCGGGACTTTTACTACGAGCAGTACTTC. Residues: CASSQARDFYYEQYF.

V is TRBV4-1 and J is TRBJ2-1; D ambiguous. Trimming pared 0 bases from V and 5 bases from J, leaving 8 bases between. The CDR3 runs 14 residues. The germline gives CDR1 MGHRA, CDR2 YSYEKL. CDR3 DNA: TGCGCCAGCAGCCAAGACCACTCAAACAATGAGCAGTTCTTC. Translated: CASSQDHSNNEQFF.

The V gene is TRBV10-3, the J gene TRBJ2-7, with a weak D call TRBD1 (6 bases). Trimming took 2 bases from V and 2 from J, leaving 10 bases between them. Germline V gives CDR1 ENHRY, CDR2 SYGVKD. This CDR3 contains 14 residues. The CDR3 loop reads CAISELQGTYEQYF. CDR3 sequence (DNA): TGTGCCATCAGTGAGCTGCAGGGGACCTACGAGCAGTACTTC.

The V call is TRBV2, the J call TRBJ2-3; D remains unclear. The CDR3 sequence is 13 residues long. Germline values: CDR1 SNHLY, CDR2 FYNNEI. Trimming cost V 9 bases and J 0 bases, with 10 bases left between them. The CDR3: CARQANSTDTQYF. CDR3 DNA sequence: TGTGCCAGGCAGGCGAATAGCACAGATACGCAGTATTTT.

As DNA, the CDR3 is TGTGCCATCAGCCCTGGACAGGGGGAATACGAGCAGTACTTC. It yields the protein CAISPGQGEYEQYF. V usage is TRBV10-3 and J usage is TRBJ2-7; TRBD1 aligns across 10 bases. After removal of 6 bases from V and 4 bases from J, the junction contained 6 bases not matched to a gene. Per the germline V gene, CDR1 is ENHRY and CDR2 is SYGVKD. The CDR3 totals 14 residues.

This chain joins TRBV7-9 and TRBJ1-2; D perhaps matches TRBD1 (5 bases). CDR3 size: 14 residues. The germline CDR1 and CDR2 sequences are SEHNR and FQNEAQ (reference sequence). Between the trimmed V and J ends, which lost 5 bases and 1 base, there was a span of 11 bases. The chain's CDR3 is CASSKQEYNYGYTF. DNA of the CDR3: TGTGCCAGCAGCAAACAGGAGTATAACTATGGCTACACCTTC.

The V gene is TRBV20-1, the J gene TRBJ2-1, with 12 bases matching TRBD2. Germline V gives CDR1 DFQATT, CDR2 SNEGSKA (reference sequence). CDR3 length: 17 amino acids. Losses at the gene ends were 2 bases for V and 7 bases for J; bases not matched to a gene: 12. The CDR3 region is CSARNGLAGGPVNEQFF. The CDR3 nucleotides are TGCAGTGCTAGAAATGGGCTAGCGGGGGGGCCCGTAAATGAGCAGTTCTTC.

This clonotype was detected a few times. The chain couples TRBV2 to TRBJ2-1; 8 nucleotides agree with TRBD2. Germline V gene sequence: CDR1 SNHLY, CDR2 FYNNEI. V lost 4 bases to trimming and J lost 5 bases; unmatched junction nucleotides: 7. The CDR3 runs to 15 residues. The CDR3 nucleotides are TGTGCCAGCAGTGGCCTCGCGGGGGGCAACAATGAGCAGTTCTTC. This codes for CASSGLAGGNNEQFF.

The V and J genes are TRBV28 and TRBJ2-7; D is unresolved. V shed 7 bases and J shed 4 bases, with 11 bases lying between them. The CDR3 is made up of 12 amino acids. Germline assignment: CDR1 MDHEN and CDR2 SYDVKM. The CDR3 coding sequence is TGTGCCAGCAAAGCTACCGGATACGAGCAGTACTTC. Encoded protein: CASKATGYEQYF.

The chain recombines TRBV6-5 with TRBJ1-2; 7 bases align to TRBD1. Germline CDR1 and CDR2: MNHEY and SVGAGI. The CDR3 sequence is 13 residues long. With 2 bases clipped from V and 8 bases from J, the junction kept 5 bases outside the gene matches. DNA for the CDR3: TGTGCCAGCAGTTACGACAGGGTTTCAGGCTACACCTTC. Amino acid sequence: CASSYDRVSGYTF.

This clonotype was picked up many times. This rearrangement joins TRBV10-3 to TRBJ2-7, with no clear D. CDR1 is ENHRY and CDR2 is SYGVKD in the germline V gene. This CDR3 is built from 11 residues. V lost 6 bases and J 4 bases, leaving 7 bases between the germline ends. CDR3 amino acids: CAIRQEYEQYF. Written as DNA, the CDR3 is TGTGCCATCAGGCAGGAATACGAGCAGTACTTC.

This clonotype was detected only a few times. The chain carries TRBV12-3 or TRBV12-4 and TRBJ1-2, with D possibly TRBD1 on 5 matching bases. This CDR3 has 14 residues. Trimming cost V 3 bases and J 8 bases, with 16 bases left between them. The CDR3 sequence is CASSLGTTSWGYTF. In DNA, the CDR3 is TGTGCCAGCAGTTTGGGGACTACGAGTTGGGGCTACACCTTC.

This chain connects TRBV5-1 to TRBJ2-7, with D unclear. The CDR3 has 13 amino acids. Germline CDR1 reads SGHRS; CDR2 reads YFSETQ. Trimming stripped 5 bases from V and 0 bases from J, with 9 bases between. For the CDR3, the DNA is TGCGCCAGCAGTTCCGAAAACTCCTACGAGCAGTACTTC. It encodes CASSSENSYEQYF.

Turning to this clonotype: The junction departs from germline at one end; a sequencing error may be responsible. The rearrangement joins TRBV29-1 to TRBJ1-2; D is unclear. Germline values: CDR1 SQVTM, CDR2 ANQGSEA. CDR3 length: 13 amino acids. The CDR3 loop is CSIEDLGRYGYTF. The CDR3 bases are TGCAGCATTGAAGATCTTGGACGTTATGGCTACACCTTC.

This clonotype was seen a few times. The chain recombines TRBV12-3 or TRBV12-4 with TRBJ1-1; the D is unclear. The CDR3 loop spans 13 amino acids. V was pared by 5 bases and J by 2 bases, with 9 bases between. The CDR3 DNA is TGTGCCAGCAGTCTTAAGCTAAACACTGAAGCTTTCTTT. Encoded protein: CASSLKLNTEAFF.

The gene calls are TRBV20-1 and TRBJ2-1, with 7 bases that match TRBD2. The CDR3 extends over 14 amino acids. Trimming took 4 bases from V and 13 from J; bases not matched to a gene: 16. Looked up from germline, CDR1 is DFQATT and CDR2 is SNEGSKA (reference sequence). CDR3: CSATSAGNRETQFF. DNA for the CDR3: TGCAGTGCTACATCAGCGGGGAACCGGGAGACCCAGTTCTTC.

V usage is TRBV10-3 and J usage is TRBJ2-5; D call uncertain. V was clipped by 3 bases and J by 4 bases, with 15 bases between them. Per germline, CDR1 ENHRY and CDR2 SYGVKD. This CDR3 has 15 amino acids. The CDR3 nucleotides are TGTGCCATCAGTGACCCGACCTCATGGCGAGAGACCCAGTACTTC. Its translation: CAISDPTSWRETQYF.

This chain uses TRBV4-2 with TRBJ1-1; D is undetermined. In germline, CDR1 is LGHNA, CDR2 YNFKEQ. The CDR3 is 14 residues long. The germline V and J ends were trimmed by 0 bases and 4 bases, with 9 bases remaining between them. CDR3 nucleotide sequence: TGTGCCAGCAGCCAAGAAATCGCCGGCACTGAAGCTTTCTTT. This translates into CASSQEIAGTEAFF.

This rearrangement joins TRBV20-1 to TRBJ2-5; 8 nucleotides align to TRBD1. Trimming took 3 bases from V and 1 from J; bases not matched to a gene: 7. The CDR3 contains 15 residues. CDR1 is DFQATT and CDR2 is SNEGSKA in the germline V gene (reference sequence). The CDR3: CSASSARGPQETQYF. The DNA of the CDR3 is TGCAGTGCTAGCTCTGCCAGGGGGCCCCAAGAGACCCAGTACTTC.

The chain carries TRBV7-2 and TRBJ1-1; D gene unclear. Germline CDR1 SGHTA, CDR2 FQGNSA. The germline V and J ends were trimmed by 10 bases and 1 base, with 13 bases remaining between them. The CDR3 consists of 13 residues. This chain's CDR3 is CATGWGENTEAFF. CDR3 in DNA: TGTGCCACCGGGTGGGGTGAGAACACTGAAGCTTTCTTT. The full variable domain, its missing parts supplied by reference TRBV7-2 and TRBJ1-1, is GAGVSQSPSNKVTEKGKDVELRCDPISGHTALYWYRQSLGQGLEFLIYFQGNSAPDKSGLPSDRFSAERTGGSVSTLTIQRTQQEDSAVYLCATGWGENTEAFFGQGTRLTVV.

This clonotype was found a few times. This rearrangement joins TRBV11-2 to TRBJ2-7; 12 nucleotides agree with TRBD2. Trimming removed 3 bases from V and 3 bases from J; junction bases left unmatched: 6. Germline lookup yields CDR1 SGHAT and CDR2 FQNNGV. The CDR3 contains 16 residues. In DNA, the CDR3 is TGTGCCAGCAGCTTGACTAGCGGGGGTTCGAACTACGAGCAGTACTTC. Its translation: CASSLTSGGSNYEQYF.

The V and J genes are TRBV3-1 and TRBJ2-7; tentatively, D is TRBD1 (6 bases). V lost 2 bases and J lost 4, with 9 bases in between. This CDR3 is 13 amino acids long. CDR1 is LGHDT, CDR2 YNNKEL, per germline (reference sequence). The CDR3 sequence: CASSQIGQYEQYF. Written as DNA, the CDR3 is TGTGCCAGCAGCCAAATCGGACAGTACGAGCAGTACTTC.

The sample holds one count of this clonotype. In DNA form, the CDR3 reads TGTGCCAGCAGCTTAAGTATCGGGGGTTCCTACAATGAGCAGTTCTTC. It specifies CASSLSIGGSYNEQFF. V and J are TRBV7-8 and TRBJ2-1; maybe TRBD2 (6 bases). CDR1 and CDR2 from the germline V gene are SGHVS and FQNEAQ. This CDR3 comprises 16 residues. Trimming pared 2 bases from V and 1 base from J, leaving 12 bases between.

In its sample, this clonotype was seen once. The chain joins TRBV16 to TRBJ2-5, with 8 positions matching TRBD1. The germline V gene encodes CDR1 KGHSY and CDR2 FQNENV. The CDR3 length is 14 residues. The V segment lost 2 bases and the J segment 5 bases; nucleotides outside the gene matches: 4. In nucleotides, the CDR3 is TGTGCCAGCAGCCAACAGACAGGGGTCGAGACCCAGTACTTC. It specifies CASSQQTGVETQYF.

The chain uses TRBV20-1 and TRBJ1-2; the match to TRBD1 covers 7 bases. J lost 9 bases, V lost 8 bases, and 12 bases had no gene match. CDR3 length equals 12 residues. Germline CDR1 is DFQATT and CDR2 is SNEGSKA (reference sequence). This CDR3 reads CSTFETGQSYTF. CDR3 coding DNA: TGCAGTACCTTCGAGACAGGGCAGAGCTACACCTTC.

J is TRBJ2-1 and V is TRBV6-6; D remains unclear. The CDR3 length is 15 residues. V was trimmed by 2 bases and J by 0 bases, leaving 8 bases between them. Per germline, CDR1 MNHNY and CDR2 SVGAGI (reference sequence). This CDR3 is CASSYPQSSYNEQFF. The CDR3 bases are TGTGCCAGCAGTTACCCACAAAGCTCCTACAATGAGCAGTTCTTC.

The V and J genes are TRBV5-1 and TRBJ2-1; D is undetermined. The CDR3 extends over 14 amino acids. Germline CDR1 is SGHRS and CDR2 is YFSETQ. V dropped 4 bases and J dropped 0 bases, with 8 bases sitting between them. For the CDR3, the DNA is TGCGCCAGCAGCGCTGAGAGCTCCTACAATGAGCAGTTCTTC. Its translation is CASSAESSYNEQFF.

The chain carries TRBV3-1 and TRBJ1-1; 7 nucleotides match TRBD1. The CDR3 sequence is 16 residues long. J was trimmed by 0 bases and V by 3 bases; bases with no gene match: 7. Germline V gene sequence: CDR1 LGHDT, CDR2 YNNKEL (reference sequence). The CDR3: CASSHGGGAMNTEAFF. The CDR3 nucleotides read TGTGCCAGCAGCCACGGAGGGGGCGCAATGAACACTGAAGCTTTCTTT.

The V call is TRBV7-6, the J call TRBJ2-3; no reliable D call. The V end lost 0 bases, the J end lost 6 bases, and 10 bases lay between the germline ends. The germline CDR1 and CDR2 sequences are SGHVS and FNYEAQ. The CDR3 totals 14 residues. The CDR3 loop reads CASSLAGKGDTQYF. DNA of the CDR3: TGTGCCAGCAGCTTAGCAGGGAAAGGGGATACGCAGTATTTT.

Concerning this clonotype itself: The junction does not match germline at one end; this may be a read error. The chain carries TRBV7-2 and TRBJ1-5, with D unclear. The CDR3 is 16 residues long. Germline CDR1 and CDR2: SGHTA and FQGNSA. CDR3 DNA: TGTGCCGGCAGCTTTAATGACCGTGCTAGCAATCGGCCCCAGCATTTT. Amino acids: CAGSFNDRASNRPQHF. The full variable domain, in which reference TRBV7-2 and TRBJ1-5 provide the parts outside the CDR3, is GAGVSQSPSNKVTEKGKDVELRCDPISGHTALYWYRQSLGQGLEFLIYFQGNSAPDKSGLPSDRFSAERTGGSVSTLTIQRTQQEDSAVYLCAGSFNDRASNRPQHFGDGTRLSIL.

This clonotype has just a few counts. This chain joins TRBV27 and TRBJ2-1; 10 bases are a match to TRBD1. V shed 2 bases and J 8 bases; nucleotides not matched to a gene: 9. The CDR3 contains 16 residues. CDR1 is MNHEY and CDR2 is SMNVEV in the germline V gene (reference sequence). The CDR3 here is CASSLLGTGAWDEQFF. The CDR3 DNA sequence: TGTGCCAGCAGTTTACTAGGGACAGGGGCCTGGGATGAGCAGTTCTTC.